These 15 T cell receptor beta chains came from one sample sequenced in a study of blood T cells in healthy people across ages. Primed by a sample-barcoded 5' primer and a J-beta primer mix, a second PCR proceeded for roughly 6 to 12 cycles. One entry per CDR3 protein, called by TCRdb with MiXCR from the 5' RACE reads. The sample includes 850,000 to 1,300,000 distinct CDR3 sequences, less than 50% seen only once; the top ten take about 19%. The sample was blood. Receptors were obtained from a woman aged 55-69 years in good health.

This clonotype was counted ten times or more. The rearrangement links TRBV5-5 to TRBJ2-1; unclear D gene. V lost 4 bases to trimming and J lost 0 bases, with 23 bases between them. The germline gives CDR1 SGHKS, CDR2 YYEKEE (reference sequence). This CDR3 is built from 19 residues. As DNA, the CDR3 is TGTGCCAGCAGCCGCGAAAACCCGAACAGCGCAAGCTCCTACAATGAGCAGTTCTTC. This codes for CASSRENPNSASSYNEQFF.

V gene TRBV5-1 combines with J gene TRBJ2-1; TRBD2 matches 7 bases. The V segment lost 1 base and the J segment 8 bases; nucleotides outside the gene matches: 6. Germline V gene lookup returns CDR1 SGHRS and CDR2 YFSETQ. The CDR3 is made up of 14 amino acids. The CDR3 protein is CASSLRLALDEQFF. The CDR3 DNA reads TGCGCCAGCAGCTTGAGACTAGCCTTGGATGAGCAGTTCTTC.

A few counts support this clonotype. V is TRBV27 and J is TRBJ1-5; no definite D call. V was shortened by 5 bases and J by 5 bases, with 10 bases between the two germline ends. Germline CDR1 is MNHEY and CDR2 is SMNVEV (reference sequence). The length of the CDR3 is 13 residues. CDR3 residues: CASSPGIDQPQHF. In nucleotides, the CDR3 is TGTGCCAGCAGTCCCGGGATTGATCAGCCCCAGCATTTT.

This clonotype was counted only a few times. The chain is built from TRBV20-1 and TRBJ2-1; D remains unclear. Germline CDR1 is DFQATT and CDR2 is SNEGSKA (reference sequence). Trimming stripped 0 bases from V and 0 bases from J, with 18 bases between. The CDR3 has 18 amino acids. The CDR3 DNA reads TGCAGTGCTAGAGATTACCAGACCACAACGAGCTCCTACAATGAGCAGTTCTTC. Amino acids: CSARDYQTTTSSYNEQFF.

This clonotype has more than one count but fewer than ten. The rearrangement joins TRBV3-1 to TRBJ1-2, with D uncertain. V dropped 1 base and J dropped 2 bases, with 14 bases sitting between them. This CDR3 spans 16 amino acids. In germline, CDR1 is LGHDT, CDR2 YNNKEL (reference sequence). The CDR3 region has the DNA TGTGCCAGCAGCCAAGTTCTCTTGACACCCAACTATGGCTACACCTTC. Protein: CASSQVLLTPNYGYTF.

This clonotype has just a few counts. The rearrangement uses TRBV2 and TRBJ2-4, with D possibly matching TRBD2 (5 bases). Per germline, CDR1 SNHLY and CDR2 FYNNEI. The CDR3 covers 16 residues. With 7 bases removed from V and 0 bases from J, the gap between germline ends came to 16 bases. For the CDR3, the DNA is TGTGCCAGCACGAAAGATGGGAGCTTAGCCAAAAACATTCAGTACTTC. Protein sequence: CASTKDGSLAKNIQYF.

Many counts were recorded for this clonotype. This chain joins TRBV10-3 and TRBJ2-7, with a possible D match to TRBD2 (8 bases). The CDR3 has 16 residues. The germline V gene has CDR1 ENHRY and CDR2 SYGVKD. V shed 8 bases and J shed 0 bases, with 20 bases lying between them. The CDR3 DNA reads TGTGCCATCGCGACAGGGTCGGGGGGGAGCTCCTACGAGCAGTACTTC. Translating it yields CAIATGSGGSSYEQYF.

The CDR3 reads CSATIAGYNEQFF. Here the CDR3 DNA reads TGCAGTGCCACAATAGCGGGTTACAATGAGCAGTTCTTC. V gene TRBV20-1 combines with J gene TRBJ2-1, with 7 nucleotides matching TRBD2. Germline trimming cut 6 bases from V and 4 bases from J; bases unmatched to any gene: 6. Germline V lookup: CDR1 DFQATT, CDR2 SNEGSKA (reference sequence). CDR3 size: 13 residues.

This clonotype has only a few counts. The V gene is TRBV6-1, the J gene TRBJ2-6, with D unclear. CDR1 is MNHNS, CDR2 SASEGT, per germline. V was trimmed by 7 bases and J by 0 bases, leaving 4 bases between them. The CDR3 is 13 residues long. CDR3 residues: CASTDSGANVLTF. The CDR3 region has the DNA TGTGCCAGCACCGACTCTGGGGCCAACGTCCTGACTTTC.

This clonotype was counted only a few times. The chain couples TRBV4-2 to TRBJ2-2, with 12 bases aligning to TRBD2. Germline V gene data show CDR1 as LGHNA and CDR2 as YNFKEQ. Germline trimming cut 0 bases from V and 4 bases from J; bases unmatched to any gene: 12. CDR3 length: 20 amino acids. The CDR3 protein is CASSQDVRLAGASGTGELFF. The CDR3 DNA follows: TGTGCCAGCAGCCAAGATGTCCGACTAGCGGGAGCGTCTGGCACCGGGGAGCTGTTTTTT.

The V and J genes are TRBV11-2 and TRBJ2-7, with 13 bases identical to TRBD2. The V and J ends lost 5 bases and 3 bases, in that order; junction bases with no gene match: 7. CDR1 and CDR2 from the germline V gene are SGHAT and FQNNGV. The CDR3 extends over 16 amino acids. The CDR3 protein is CASSQGTSGMLYEQYF. CDR3 nucleotide sequence: TGTGCCAGCAGCCAAGGGACTAGCGGGATGCTCTACGAGCAGTACTTC.

This clonotype showed up just a few times. The CDR3 DNA sequence: TGTGCCATCAGTGAGTCGGGGAAAAAGCCCTACGAGCAGTACTTC. Residues: CAISESGKKPYEQYF. The chain uses TRBV10-3 and TRBJ2-7; D uncertain. Trimming shortened V by 0 bases and J by 2 bases, and 11 bases separated the two germline ends. The CDR3 contains 15 residues. CDR1 is ENHRY and CDR2 is SYGVKD in the germline V gene.

The CDR3, as DNA: TGTGCCAGCAGTTCACCACTGGGGGGTAGCTCCTATAATTCACCCCTCCACTTT. This translates into CASSSPLGGSSYNSPLHF. This sequence joins TRBV2 and TRBJ1-6; D possibly corresponds to TRBD1 (5 bases). Germline V lookup: CDR1 SNHLY, CDR2 FYNNEI. The ends were cut back, 5 bases at V and 0 bases at J, with 17 bases in the middle. The CDR3 sequence is 18 residues long.

This chain joins TRBV4-2 and TRBJ2-4, with TRBD2 matching 10 bases. The J call is doubtful: the DNA matches TRBJ2-7 better. Germline assignment: CDR1 LGHNA and CDR2 YNFKEQ. CDR3 length: 16 amino acids. The CDR3 nucleotides are TGTGCCAGCAGCCAAGCCCCCACTAGCGGGATGCCCGAGCAGTACTTC. Its protein product is CASSQAPTSGMPEQYF.

This clonotype was picked up a small number of times. This rearrangement joins TRBV2 to TRBJ2-5, with 7 bases fitting TRBD1. The end of the DNA is better explained by TRBJ2-7, so the J call may be wrong. This CDR3 has 15 amino acids. The germline CDR1 and CDR2 sequences are SNHLY and FYNNEI. For the CDR3, the DNA is TGTGCCAGCAGTGAAGTTGGCAGGGGGACCTACGAGCAGTACTTC. Amino acids: CASSEVGRGTYEQYF.